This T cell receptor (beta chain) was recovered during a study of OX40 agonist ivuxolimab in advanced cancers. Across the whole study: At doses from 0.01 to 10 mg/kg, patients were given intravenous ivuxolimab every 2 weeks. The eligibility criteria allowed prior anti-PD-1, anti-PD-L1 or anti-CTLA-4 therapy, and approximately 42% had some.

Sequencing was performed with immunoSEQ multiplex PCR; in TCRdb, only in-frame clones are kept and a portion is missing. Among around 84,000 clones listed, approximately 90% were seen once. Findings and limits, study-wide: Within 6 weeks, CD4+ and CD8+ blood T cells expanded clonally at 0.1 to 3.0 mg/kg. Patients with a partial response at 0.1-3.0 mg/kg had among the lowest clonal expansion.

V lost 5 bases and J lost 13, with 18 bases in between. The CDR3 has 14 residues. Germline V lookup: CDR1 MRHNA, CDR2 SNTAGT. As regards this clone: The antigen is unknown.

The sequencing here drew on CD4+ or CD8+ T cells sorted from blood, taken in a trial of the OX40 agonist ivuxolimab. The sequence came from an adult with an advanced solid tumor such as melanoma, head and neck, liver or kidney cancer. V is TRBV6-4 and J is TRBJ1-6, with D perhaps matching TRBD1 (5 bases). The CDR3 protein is CASSSQASGSPLHF. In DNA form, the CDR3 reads TGTGCCAGCAGTTCACAGGCGTCCGGGTCTCCCCTCCACTTT.